This entry lists 24 T cell receptor beta chains sequenced from one sample in a study of blood T cell repertoires in COVID-19. Assay used: immunoSEQ multiplex PCR; TCRdb lists only in-frame clones, some missing. The data show roughly 50,000 clones, approximately 90% seen once. Sequenced: peripheral blood. Every receptor here comes from a woman between 55 and 75 years old with active or convalescent COVID-19.

This clone was seen a handful of times. The chain recombines TRBV4-1 with TRBJ1-6, with 7 bases that match TRBD1. Germline values: CDR1 MGHRA, CDR2 YSYEKL. This CDR3 spans 15 amino acids. Trimming cost V 0 bases and J 9 bases; bases outside gene matches: 5. The DNA of the CDR3 is TGCGCCAGCAGCCAAGAAAACAGGGGAGCTTCACCCCTCCACTTT. It specifies CASSQENRGASPLHF.

This clone was recorded once. The V gene is TRBV14, the J gene TRBJ2-2; D unresolved. Looked up from germline, CDR1 is SGHDN and CDR2 is FVKESK. The CDR3 runs to 13 residues. V was pared by 1 base and J by 3 bases, with 3 bases between. This CDR3 reads CASSQVDTGELFF. The CDR3 DNA is TGTGCCAGCAGCCAAGTCGACACCGGGGAGCTGTTTTTT.

The chain uses TRBV6-5 and TRBJ2-3; D not resolved. Trimming pared 2 bases from V and 4 bases from J, leaving 10 bases between. From germline, CDR1 is MNHEY and CDR2 SVGAGI. This CDR3 has 14 amino acids. The CDR3 DNA reads TGTGCCAGCAGTTACGCAATACTGTCAGATACGCAGTATTTT. It codes for CASSYAILSDTQYF.

Here the CDR3 reads CASNSLLAVNTDTQYF. CDR3 bases: TGTGCCAGCAACTCCCTACTAGCGGTAAACACAGATACGCAGTATTTT. The chain links TRBV28 to TRBJ2-3; TRBD2 agrees at 8 bases. The CDR3 contains 16 residues. The germline CDR1 and CDR2 sequences are MDHEN and SYDVKM. The junction had 11 bases not matched to a gene; V was cut back by 7 bases and J by 2 bases.

The chain uses TRBV29-1 and TRBJ1-5; 8 nucleotides agree with TRBD1. V lost 7 bases to trimming and J lost 3 bases; unmatched junction nucleotides: 11. CDR1 is SQVTM, CDR2 ANQGSEA, per germline. CDR3 size: 15 residues. CDR3 coding DNA: TGCAGCGCCGCCTATGGGACAGGAGACAATCAGCCCCAGCATTTT. This gives the protein CSAAYGTGDNQPQHF.

J is TRBJ1-6 and V is TRBV30; possibly TRBD1 for D (5 bases). Between the trimmed V and J ends, which lost 4 bases and 8 bases, there was a span of 21 bases. Germline CDR1 and CDR2: GTSNPN and SVGIG (reference sequence). The CDR3 covers 16 residues. The CDR3: CAWTTPRGWGDSPLHF. CDR3 nucleotide sequence: TGTGCCTGGACCACACCTCGAGGGTGGGGGGATTCACCCCTCCACTTT. The whole variable domain, filled in from reference TRBV30 and TRBJ1-6, reads SQTIHQWPATLVQPVGSPLSLECTVEGTSNPNLYWYRQAAGRGLQLLFYSVGIGQISSEVPQNLSASRPQDRQFILSSKKLLLSDSGFYLCAWTTPRGWGDSPLHFGNGTRLTVT.

This chain joins TRBV6-5 and TRBJ2-1, with 8 bases lining up with TRBD1. J gave up 5 bases and V 10 bases, and 4 bases lay outside the gene matches. The CDR3 totals 12 residues. Germline lookup yields CDR1 MNHEY and CDR2 SVGAGI. The CDR3 protein is CAISQGDNEQFF. The CDR3 DNA sequence: TGTGCCATCTCACAGGGGGACAATGAGCAGTTCTTC.

The chain's CDR3 is CASSMGPSYGYTF. CDR3 DNA: TGTGCCAGCAGTATGGGCCCAAGCTATGGCTACACCTTC. The V and J genes are TRBV28 and TRBJ1-2; D not certain. CDR3 length: 13 amino acids. V dropped 5 bases and J dropped 4 bases, with 11 bases sitting between them. Germline assignment: CDR1 MDHEN and CDR2 SYDVKM.

This clone was observed a single time. J is TRBJ2-7 and V is TRBV10-1, with 8 bases that match TRBD1. The CDR3 consists of 12 residues. The junction had 5 bases not matched to a gene; V was cut back by 8 bases and J by 5 bases. The germline V gene has CDR1 WNHNN and CDR2 SYGVQD (reference sequence). The CDR3 nucleotides read TGCGCCAGCGGTCTGGACAGGGACGAGCAGTACTTC. It translates to CASGLDRDEQYF.

The V call is TRBV28, the J call TRBJ1-6; no clear D gene. CDR1 MDHEN and CDR2 SYDVKM come from the germline V gene. V shed 7 bases and J shed 10 bases, with 11 bases lying between them. The CDR3 consists of 12 residues. CDR3 residues: CASTFGESPLHF. The DNA of the CDR3 is TGTGCCAGCACCTTCGGGGAATCACCCCTCCACTTT.

The rearrangement joins TRBV7-2 to TRBJ2-1; a possible D gene is TRBD1 (6 bases). Between the trimmed V and J ends, which lost 8 bases and 11 bases, there was a span of 19 bases. The CDR3 totals 13 residues. The germline gives CDR1 SGHTA, CDR2 FQGNSA. CDR3 amino acids: CASLGGWDTKQFF. Written as DNA, the CDR3 is TGTGCCAGCCTTGGGGGCTGGGACACCAAGCAGTTCTTC.

The chain recombines TRBV5-6 with TRBJ1-5; D might be TRBD1 (5 bases). The CDR3 is 16 amino acids. Per germline, CDR1 SGHDT and CDR2 YYEEEE. Trimming stripped 3 bases from V and 10 bases from J, with 23 bases between. CDR3 in DNA: TGTGCCAGCAGCTCGACATTATCGGGCACAGGCAGCCCCCAGCATTTT. Translating gives CASSSTLSGTGSPQHF.

CDR3 sequence reads: CAWSTPAGGRETQYF. CDR3 nucleotides: TGTGCCTGGAGCACGCCCGCGGGGGGTCGAGAGACCCAGTACTTC. The V call is TRBV30, the J call TRBJ2-5; 8 nucleotides align to TRBD2. The germline V gene has CDR1 GTSNPN and CDR2 SVGIG (reference sequence). V was clipped by 3 bases and J by 4 bases; unmatched bases: 10. The CDR3 sequence is 15 residues long. Full variable domain (outside the CDR3, taken from reference TRBV30 and TRBJ2-5): SQTIHQWPATLVQPVGSPLSLECTVEGTSNPNLYWYRQAAGRGLQLLFYSVGIGQISSEVPQNLSASRPQDRQFILSSKKLLLSDSGFYLCAWSTPAGGRETQYFGPGTRLLVL.

V gene TRBV6-4 combines with J gene TRBJ2-1; no clear D. The V gene lost 2 bases and the J gene lost 5 bases, with 7 bases spanning the gap. CDR1 is MRHNA, CDR2 SNTAGT, per germline. The CDR3 loop spans 13 amino acids. CDR3 nucleotides: TGTGCCAGCAGTGACGGGCCCAACAATGAGCAGTTCTTC. The encoded protein is CASSDGPNNEQFF.

Only a few counts were recorded for this clone. The genes are TRBV18 and TRBJ1-2; D perhaps matches TRBD1 (6 bases). CDR3 size: 14 residues. Between the trimmed V and J ends, which lost 0 bases and 6 bases, there was a span of 11 bases. Germline CDR1 KGHSH, CDR2 LQKENI. The CDR3 DNA reads as TGTGCCAGCTCACCACCGACGGGGGGGCATGGCTACACCTTC. Its protein product is CASSPPTGGHGYTF.

The chain uses TRBV10-3 and TRBJ2-1; 12 nucleotides align to TRBD2. Per germline, CDR1 ENHRY and CDR2 SYGVKD. With 4 bases clipped from V and 5 bases from J, the junction kept 9 bases outside the gene matches. CDR3 length: 17 amino acids. The CDR3, as DNA: TGTGCCATCAGTGTACTAGCGGGAGGTCCAGATGACAATGAGCAGTTCTTC. This codes for CAISVLAGGPDDNEQFF.

The chain employs TRBV15 and TRBJ2-5, with 8 positions matching TRBD2. The germline gives CDR1 LNHNV, CDR2 YYDKDF (reference sequence). V trimming: 3 bases; J trimming: 4 bases; junction bases outside the gene matches: 7. CDR3 length: 15 amino acids. The CDR3 here is CATSSGGARAETQYF. In DNA, the CDR3 is TGTGCCACCAGCAGCGGGGGGGCAAGGGCAGAGACCCAGTACTTC.

V gene TRBV7-2 combines with J gene TRBJ1-2; D gene unclear. Trimming pared 5 bases from V and 3 bases from J, leaving 19 bases between. Germline CDR1 and CDR2: SGHTA and FQGNSA. The CDR3 extends over 16 amino acids. CDR3 coding DNA: TGTGCCAGCAGCGCGGCCCCTCGGGAGCGCTACTATGGCTACACCTTC. It translates to CASSAAPRERYYGYTF.

The rearrangement joins TRBV25-1 to TRBJ1-2; 11 bases align to TRBD1. The CDR3 totals 13 residues. CDR1 and CDR2 from the germline V gene are MGHDK and SYGVNS. V shed 10 bases, J shed 6 bases, and the junction held 7 bases outside the gene matches. CDR3 bases: TGTGCCACCGCGGACAGGGGGCAGAATGGCTACACCTTC. Its protein product is CATADRGQNGYTF.

This chain connects TRBV30 to TRBJ1-6; TRBD1 matches at 7 bases. Germline V gene lookup returns CDR1 GTSNPN and CDR2 SVGIG (reference sequence). With V trimmed by 5 bases and J by 9 bases, 4 bases remained unmatched. CDR3 length: 12 amino acids. The CDR3: CAWRQGRSPLHF. In nucleotides, the CDR3 is TGTGCCTGGCGACAGGGCCGTTCACCCCTCCACTTT.

This clone was detected only a few times. This rearrangement joins TRBV19 to TRBJ2-5, with 9 bases aligning to TRBD1. The CDR3 length is 15 residues. Per germline, CDR1 LNHDA and CDR2 SQIVND (reference sequence). With 5 bases clipped from V and 5 bases from J, the junction kept 9 bases outside the gene matches. The CDR3 DNA is TGTGCCAGTAGTCAGAACAGGGGGCCTTGGGAGACCCAGTACTTC. Amino acid sequence: CASSQNRGPWETQYF. The variable domain in full, with the rest retrieved from reference TRBV19 and TRBJ2-5, is DGGITQSPKYLFRKEGQNVTLSCEQNLNHDAMYWYRQDPGQGLRLIYYSQIVNDFQKGDIAEGYSVSREKKESFPLTVTSAQKNPTAFYLCASSQNRGPWETQYFGPGTRLLVL.

The chain joins TRBV19 to TRBJ1-2, with D hard to call. This CDR3 is built from 14 residues. Deletions cut 2 bases from V and 7 bases from J, with 14 bases between. Germline CDR1 and CDR2: LNHDA and SQIVND (reference sequence). The CDR3 here is CASSIRPGGSGYTF. CDR3 DNA: TGTGCCAGTAGTATACGCCCAGGAGGTTCTGGCTACACCTTC.

The rearrangement joins TRBV9 to TRBJ2-3; TRBD2 matches at 8 bases. CDR1 is SGDLS, CDR2 YYNGEE, per germline. The V and J ends lost 0 bases and 5 bases, in that order; junction bases with no gene match: 5. This CDR3 has 15 residues. CDR3 nucleotides: TGTGCCAGCAGCGTAGGGACTAGCTACGGAGATACGCAGTATTTT. Encoded protein: CASSVGTSYGDTQYF.

This sequence joins TRBV7-2 and TRBJ2-1; 9 positions agree with TRBD2. This CDR3 spans 15 amino acids. The V and J ends lost 5 bases and 9 bases, in that order; junction bases with no gene match: 11. Germline CDR1 reads SGHTA; CDR2 reads FQGNSA. CDR3 region: CASSLSGRRSPEQFF. CDR3 in DNA: TGTGCCAGCAGCCTTAGCGGGAGACGCAGCCCTGAGCAGTTCTTC.